A single sample is the source of the 29 T cell receptor beta chains below, sequenced in a study of CD8+ T cells in alopecia areata. Treatment described: oral pan-JAK inhibitor, 5-10 mg twice daily. The sequencing template was cDNA reverse transcribed from extracted RNA. This table comes from immunoSEQ multiplex PCR, and its TCRdb copy is limited to in-frame clones, with some not included. The table has about 200,000 clones, roughly 60% seen once. The input for sequencing was CD4+ T cells sorted from blood, taken around week 50, from a patient treated with tofacitinib. Every receptor here comes from a human donor with alopecia areata.

This rearrangement joins TRBV30 to TRBJ2-2; tentative D call: TRBD1 (5 bases). The CDR3 consists of 13 residues. V was pared by 2 bases and J by 9 bases, with 13 bases between. The germline V gene has CDR1 GTSNPN and CDR2 SVGIG (reference sequence). The CDR3 sequence is CAWSLRGVWELFF. The CDR3 nucleotides are TGTGCCTGGAGTCTAAGGGGTGTCTGGGAGCTGTTTTTT.

The table lists this clone with a few counts. Here the CDR3 reads CATQRDRLLNYGYTF. The CDR3 DNA is TGTGCCACTCAACGGGACAGGCTTCTTAACTATGGCTACACCTTC. This chain joins TRBV6-5 and TRBJ1-2, with TRBD1 matching over 8 bases. Germline-derived CDR1 and CDR2 are MNHEY and SVGAGI. J gave up 1 base and V 10 bases, and 11 bases lay outside the gene matches. This CDR3 comprises 15 residues.

The chain links TRBV9 to TRBJ2-2; 7 nucleotides agree with TRBD2. V dropped 3 bases and J dropped 8; count of bases not matched to a gene: 13. The CDR3 runs to 16 residues. The germline CDR1 and CDR2 sequences are SGDLS and YYNGEE. CDR3 sequence reads: CASSAGPLAGDGELFF. CDR3 DNA sequence: TGTGCCAGCAGCGCCGGGCCCCTGGCGGGGGATGGGGAGCTGTTTTTT.

V and J are TRBV30 and TRBJ2-7; a possible D gene is TRBD1 (5 bases). Germline V gives CDR1 GTSNPN, CDR2 SVGIG (reference sequence). The CDR3 is 16 residues long. Trimming pared 2 bases from V and 2 bases from J, leaving 19 bases between. CDR3 region: CAWSPPLGALTYEQYF. In DNA form, the CDR3 reads TGTGCCTGGAGTCCCCCCCTAGGGGCACTCACCTACGAGCAGTACTTC.

The chain recombines TRBV5-6 with TRBJ1-5; D remains ambiguous. Germline values: CDR1 SGHDT, CDR2 YYEEEE. V shed 4 bases and J shed 2 bases, with 7 bases lying between them. The CDR3 spans 13 residues. The chain's CDR3 is CASSTTRNQPQHF. CDR3 nucleotides: TGTGCCAGCAGCACGACACGCAATCAGCCCCAGCATTTT.

The chain carries TRBV9 and TRBJ1-4; 7 nucleotides line up with TRBD1. Germline V gene sequence: CDR1 SGDLS, CDR2 YYNGEE. J lost 8 bases, V lost 4 bases, and 11 bases had no gene match. The CDR3 covers 15 residues. DNA of the CDR3: TGTGCCAGCAGCATAGGGACAGTCGACGGGGAAAAACTGTTTTTT. It translates to CASSIGTVDGEKLFF. The variable domain in full, with the rest retrieved from reference TRBV9 and TRBJ1-4, is DSGVTQTPKHLITATGQRVTLRCSPRSGDLSVYWYQQSLDQGLQFLIQYYNGEERAKGNILERFSAQQFPDLHSELNLSSLELGDSALYFCASSIGTVDGEKLFFGSGTQLSVL.

This chain uses TRBV7-2 with TRBJ2-1, with TRBD2 matching 8 bases. Germline assignment: CDR1 SGHTA and CDR2 FQGNSA. Trimming took 7 bases from V and 0 from J; bases not matched to a gene: 5. The CDR3 totals 15 residues. Here the CDR3 reads CASNPSGGSYNEQFF. Written as DNA, the CDR3 is TGTGCCAGCAACCCCAGCGGGGGCTCCTACAATGAGCAGTTCTTC.

The genes are TRBV9 and TRBJ1-2; D is unresolved. This CDR3 has 14 amino acids. Trimming took 6 bases from V and 8 from J, leaving 20 bases between them. Per germline, CDR1 SGDLS and CDR2 YYNGEE. CDR3 protein: CASNPDGTLGGYTF. The CDR3 coding sequence is TGTGCCAGCAACCCCGACGGAACCCTGGGGGGCTACACCTTC.

The V gene is TRBV13, the J gene TRBJ1-4, with D uncertain. Germline V gene data show CDR1 as PRHDT and CDR2 as FYEKMQ (reference sequence). The CDR3 is 14 amino acids. V lost 3 bases to trimming and J lost 4 bases, with 9 bases between them. This chain's CDR3 is CASSFGLNNEKLFF. The CDR3 nucleotides read TGTGCCAGCAGCTTTGGACTGAATAATGAAAAACTGTTTTTT.

The chain combines TRBV12-5 with TRBJ1-4; TRBD1 matches 8 bases. Germline trimming cut 1 base from V and 7 bases from J; bases unmatched to any gene: 5. The CDR3 covers 15 residues. CDR1 is LGHNT and CDR2 is FRNRAP in the germline V gene. CDR3 nucleotides: TGTGCTAGTGGTTTGGACCGGACAGGGAGTGAAAAACTGTTTTTT. Amino acid sequence: CASGLDRTGSEKLFF.

J is TRBJ1-1 and V is TRBV6-1, with TRBD1 matching over 7 bases. CDR1 MNHNS and CDR2 SASEGT come from the germline V gene. The CDR3 runs to 15 residues. Trimming cost V 2 bases and J 4 bases; bases outside gene matches: 7. CDR3 residues: CASSESGTVLTEAFF. As DNA, the CDR3 is TGTGCCAGCAGTGAATCGGGGACAGTACTCACTGAAGCTTTCTTT.

The rearrangement joins TRBV5-1 to TRBJ2-2; no definite D call. Germline V gives CDR1 SGHRS, CDR2 YFSETQ. V shed 1 base and J shed 5 bases, with 12 bases lying between them. This CDR3 contains 15 residues. The CDR3 bases are TGCGCCAGCAGCTTGTCCGGACGGTTAACCGGGGAGCTGTTTTTT. It codes for CASSLSGRLTGELFF.

The V call is TRBV5-1, the J call TRBJ2-5, with 10 bases aligning to TRBD1. Trimming removed 4 bases from V and 2 bases from J; junction bases left unmatched: 5. From germline, CDR1 is SGHRS and CDR2 YFSETQ. This CDR3 is built from 15 residues. CDR3: CASSRGQGSQETQYF. The CDR3 bases are TGCGCCAGCAGCCGGGGACAGGGGTCTCAAGAGACCCAGTACTTC.

CDR3 residues: CASAKSDNHEQYF. As DNA, the CDR3 is TGTGCCAGCGCAAAGTCGGACAACCACGAGCAGTACTTC. This sequence joins TRBV5-6 and TRBJ2-7; a weak D match, TRBD1 (5 bases). The CDR3 sequence is 13 residues long. CDR1 SGHDT and CDR2 YYEEEE come from the germline V gene. Trimming removed 7 bases at V and 5 bases at J, with 16 bases between. Drawing the rest from reference TRBV5-6 and TRBJ2-7, the complete variable domain is DAGVTQSPTHLIKTRGQQVTLRCSPKSGHDTVSWYQQALGQGPQFIFQYYEEEERQRGNFPDRFSGHQFPNYSSELNVNALLLGDSALYLCASAKSDNHEQYFGPGTRLTVT.

The rearrangement links TRBV7-3 to TRBJ2-1; TRBD1 aligns across 8 bases. V was clipped by 4 bases and J by 7 bases; unmatched bases: 9. The CDR3 covers 15 residues. CDR1 SGHTA and CDR2 FQGTGA come from the germline V gene. The CDR3 region has the DNA TGTGCCAGCAGCTCACCCTCGGACAGGGTGAATGAGCAGTTCTTC. Translation: CASSSPSDRVNEQFF.

The rearrangement uses TRBV30 and TRBJ1-6, with D perhaps TRBD1 (5 bases). The CDR3 spans 15 residues. Germline values: CDR1 GTSNPN, CDR2 SVGIG (reference sequence). Trimming pared 3 bases from V and 1 base from J, leaving 10 bases between. The CDR3 coding sequence is TGTGCCTGGAGCATGGAGGGGTCCTATAATTCACCCCTCCACTTT. It specifies CAWSMEGSYNSPLHF. The full variable domain, completed using reference TRBV30 and TRBJ1-6, is SQTIHQWPATLVQPVGSPLSLECTVEGTSNPNLYWYRQAAGRGLQLLFYSVGIGQISSEVPQNLSASRPQDRQFILSSKKLLLSDSGFYLCAWSMEGSYNSPLHFGNGTRLTVT.

V and J are TRBV29-1 and TRBJ2-1; the D gene is possibly TRBD2 (5 bases). The CDR3 totals 12 residues. V lost 3 bases, J lost 8 bases, and 11 bases lay in between. Germline V gene lookup returns CDR1 SQVTM and CDR2 ANQGSEA. CDR3 protein: CSVEKLGDEQFF. CDR3 DNA sequence: TGCAGCGTTGAGAAACTAGGCGATGAGCAGTTCTTC.

The rearrangement uses TRBV29-1 and TRBJ2-7, with 7 bases that match TRBD2. Germline lookup yields CDR1 SQVTM and CDR2 ANQGSEA. The CDR3 totals 15 residues. Losses at the gene ends were 1 base for V and 7 bases for J; bases not matched to a gene: 13. The chain's CDR3 is CSVEGPSGTFGEQYF. In DNA form, the CDR3 reads TGCAGCGTTGAAGGTCCTAGCGGTACTTTTGGGGAGCAGTACTTC.

The rearrangement joins TRBV29-1 to TRBJ2-1; D is undetermined. Germline lookup yields CDR1 SQVTM and CDR2 ANQGSEA. Trimming shortened V by 7 bases and J by 8 bases, and 12 bases separated the two germline ends. There are 11 residues in the CDR3. In nucleotides, the CDR3 is TGCAGCGCTTCACATACGGATGAGCAGTTCTTC. Residues: CSASHTDEQFF.

Many counts were recorded for this clone. The CDR3 region has the DNA TGTGCCAGACTTAACGGGAAGCGGGCTAACTATGGCTACACCTTC. Amino acids: CARLNGKRANYGYTF. The rearrangement links TRBV27 to TRBJ1-2, with D unclear. The V gene's germline CDR1 is MNHEY and CDR2 SMNVEV (reference sequence). The CDR3 contains 15 residues. The ends were cut back, 9 bases at V and 0 bases at J, with 17 bases in the middle.

This clone has ten or more counts. V and J are TRBV25-1 and TRBJ1-6; weak D call: TRBD1 (6 bases). Germline V lookup: CDR1 MGHDK, CDR2 SYGVNS. Between the trimmed V and J ends, which lost 6 bases and 4 bases, there was a span of 10 bases. The CDR3 contains 14 residues. CDR3: CASSRTAYNSPLHF. In DNA form, the CDR3 reads TGTGCCAGCAGCCGGACAGCATATAATTCACCCCTCCACTTT.

This clone has just a few counts. The V and J genes are TRBV10-3 and TRBJ1-5; D gene ambiguous. Germline assignment: CDR1 ENHRY and CDR2 SYGVKD. Trimming removed 3 bases at V and 3 bases at J, with 12 bases between. There are 15 residues in the CDR3. The CDR3 region is CAISEGGQPNQPQHF. The CDR3 region has the DNA TGTGCCATCAGTGAAGGTGGGCAACCCAATCAGCCCCAGCATTTT.

The chain carries TRBV25-1 and TRBJ2-5, with D possibly being TRBD2 (5 bases). V was trimmed by 6 bases and J by 2 bases, leaving 13 bases between them. Germline CDR1 MGHDK, CDR2 SYGVNS. This CDR3 spans 14 amino acids. For the CDR3, the DNA is TGTGCCAGCAGGGACTTTGGGGAACAAGAGACCCAGTACTTC. Its translation is CASRDFGEQETQYF.

The chain uses TRBV25-1 and TRBJ1-4; 7 positions match TRBD1. Germline CDR1 and CDR2: MGHDK and SYGVNS. J was trimmed by 10 bases and V by 2 bases; bases with no gene match: 13. The CDR3 consists of 16 residues. CDR3 region: CASSEGGQVLTGKLFF. As DNA, the CDR3 is TGTGCCAGCAGTGAAGGTGGACAGGTCCTAACGGGAAAACTGTTTTTT.

Here the CDR3 reads CASSRSPGQAYEQYF. CDR3 nucleotides: TGTGCCAGCAGTCGTAGTCCGGGACAGGCCTACGAGCAGTACTTC. The chain recombines TRBV6-5 with TRBJ2-7; 8 bases agree with TRBD1. From germline, CDR1 is MNHEY and CDR2 SVGAGI. The CDR3 is made up of 15 amino acids. J gave up 2 bases and V 5 bases, and 8 bases lay outside the gene matches.

The V and J genes are TRBV7-2 and TRBJ2-5; D ambiguous. Germline loops: CDR1 SGHTA, CDR2 FQGNSA. Trimming took off 3 bases at V and 5 bases at J, with 4 bases between the two ends. This CDR3 comprises 11 residues. CDR3 residues: CASSFLETQYF. CDR3 coding DNA: TGTGCCAGCAGCTTTCTGGAGACCCAGTACTTC.

The chain is built from TRBV10-3 and TRBJ2-7; D might be TRBD1 (6 bases). Germline CDR1 reads ENHRY; CDR2 reads SYGVKD. Trimming shortened V by 6 bases and J by 2 bases, and 14 bases separated the two germline ends. CDR3 size: 14 residues. The CDR3 bases are TGTGCCATCAGGGGAACAGGGTCCACCTACGAGCAGTACTTC. Translating it yields CAIRGTGSTYEQYF.

The chain links TRBV29-1 to TRBJ1-2; no clear D. The CDR3 length is 12 residues. Germline-derived CDR1 and CDR2 are SQVTM and ANQGSEA. The V gene lost 4 bases and the J gene lost 6 bases, with 12 bases spanning the gap. Written as DNA, the CDR3 is TGCAGCGTTGGAGGCAGTGGGGATGGCTACACCTTC. This encodes CSVGGSGDGYTF.

In nucleotides, the CDR3 is TGTGCCAGCAGCCACCATCAGCCCCAGCATTTT. Translated, it gives CASSHHQPQHF. The V gene is TRBV9, the J gene TRBJ1-5; D gene ambiguous. Germline V CDR1 and CDR2: SGDLS, YYNGEE. The CDR3 is 11 residues long. V was pared by 4 bases and J by 5 bases, with 4 bases between. Supplemented by reference TRBV9 and TRBJ1-5, the full variable domain reads DSGVTQTPKHLITATGQRVTLRCSPRSGDLSVYWYQQSLDQGLQFLIQYYNGEERAKGNILERFSAQQFPDLHSELNLSSLELGDSALYFCASSHHQPQHFGDGTRLSIL.